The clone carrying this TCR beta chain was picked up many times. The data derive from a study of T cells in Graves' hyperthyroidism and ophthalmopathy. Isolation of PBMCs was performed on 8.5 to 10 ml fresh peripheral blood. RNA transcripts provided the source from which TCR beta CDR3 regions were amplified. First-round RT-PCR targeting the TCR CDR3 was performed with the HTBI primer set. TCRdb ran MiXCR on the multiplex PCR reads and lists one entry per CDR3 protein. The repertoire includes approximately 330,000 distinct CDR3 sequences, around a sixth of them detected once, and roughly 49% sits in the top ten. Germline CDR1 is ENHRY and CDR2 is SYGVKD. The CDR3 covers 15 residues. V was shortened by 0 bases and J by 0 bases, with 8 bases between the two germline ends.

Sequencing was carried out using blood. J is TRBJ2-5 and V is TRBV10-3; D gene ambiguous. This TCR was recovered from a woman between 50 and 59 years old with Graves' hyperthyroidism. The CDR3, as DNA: TGTGCCATCAGTGAGTCCCTCCGGGACCAAGAGACCCAGTACTTC. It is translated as CAISESLRDQETQYF.